This T cell receptor beta chain was obtained from a study of neoadjuvant anti-PD-1 for oral cavity cancer. Study details: Patients without progression received a fourth nivolumab dose around day 43, then surgical resection on days 50-56.

Time point of the sample: after neoadjuvant nivolumab, at surgical resection. V was shortened by 4 bases and J by 5 bases, with 16 bases between the two germline ends. Germline lookup yields CDR1 SGDLS and CDR2 YYNGEE. The CDR3 length is 14 residues. Some clones are missing from TCRdb's copy, which holds only in-frame ones; the method was immunoSEQ multiplex PCR. The sample holds tens of thousands of clones, about 90% seen once. The clonotype was recovered from a person between 40 and 85 years old with oral cavity squamous cell carcinoma. This specimen was PBMCs, taken after nivolumab (anti-PD-1) treatment. This sequence joins TRBV9 and TRBJ2-7, with a weak D call TRBD1 (5 bases). The CDR3 region has the DNA TGTGCCAGCAGCCCTCAGGGTAATCGGGACGAGCAGTACTTC. It specifies CASSPQGNRDEQYF. Full variable domain (outside the CDR3, taken from reference TRBV9 and TRBJ2-7): DSGVTQTPKHLITATGQRVTLRCSPRSGDLSVYWYQQSLDQGLQFLIQYYNGEERAKGNILERFSAQQFPDLHSELNLSSLELGDSALYFCASSPQGNRDEQYFGPGTRLTVT.